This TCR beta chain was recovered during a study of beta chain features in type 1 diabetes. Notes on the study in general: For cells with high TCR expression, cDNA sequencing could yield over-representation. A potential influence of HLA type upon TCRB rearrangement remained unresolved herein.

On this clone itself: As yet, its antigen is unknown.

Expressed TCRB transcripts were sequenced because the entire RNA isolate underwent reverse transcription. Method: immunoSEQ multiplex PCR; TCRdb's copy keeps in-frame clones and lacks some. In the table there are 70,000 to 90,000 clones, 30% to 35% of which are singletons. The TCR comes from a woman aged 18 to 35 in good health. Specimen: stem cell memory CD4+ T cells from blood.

CDR3 DNA sequence: TGCGCCAGCAGCTCTCCGGGACAGGCATCAGATACGCAGTATTTT. This codes for CASSSPGQASDTQYF. The rearrangement joins TRBV5-1 to TRBJ2-3, with 8 positions matching TRBD1. The CDR3 is 15 residues long. Germline V gene sequence: CDR1 SGHRS, CDR2 YFSETQ. The J segment lost 4 bases and the V segment lost 3 bases, leaving 7 bases of the junction unmatched.